These 14 T cell receptor beta chains share one sample of origin, sequenced in a study of cytomegalovirus exposure and HLA in healthy donors. 13 Jbeta primers and 60 Vbeta primers were used for the PCR. The repertoire was sequenced with immunoSEQ multiplex PCR; TCRdb's copy has only in-frame clones and lacks some. The sample has under 200,000 clones; roughly three quarters are singletons. Sequencing was done on a sample of PBMCs. The receptors stem from a woman aged 45-65 years in good health and CMV-seronegative.

J is TRBJ1-1 and V is TRBV2; 8 bases match TRBD1. Germline V lookup: CDR1 SNHLY, CDR2 FYNNEI. CDR3 length: 15 amino acids. J lost 2 bases, V lost 6 bases, and 8 bases had no gene match. CDR3 region: CASRQRQGTNTEAFF. Here the CDR3 DNA reads TGTGCCAGCAGGCAACGACAGGGGACCAACACTGAAGCTTTCTTT.

The genes are TRBV13 and TRBJ2-1; TRBD2 matches 7 bases. V shed 1 base, J shed 4 bases, and the junction held 10 bases outside the gene matches. The CDR3 covers 17 residues. Germline V lookup: CDR1 PRHDT, CDR2 FYEKMQ (reference sequence). The CDR3 here is CASSLVPSGRLYNEQFF. The DNA for the CDR3 is TGTGCCAGCAGCTTAGTTCCTAGCGGTAGGTTATACAATGAGCAGTTCTTC.

The V and J genes are TRBV5-1 and TRBJ1-5; D not resolved. Germline V CDR1 and CDR2: SGHRS, YFSETQ. This CDR3 spans 16 amino acids. V was cut by 4 bases and J by 1 base, with 15 bases left in between. Here the CDR3 DNA reads TGCGCCAGCAGCCCTGGGCCGGTGGGCAGCAATCAGCCCCAGCATTTT. Translating gives CASSPGPVGSNQPQHF.

The V gene is TRBV7-2, the J gene TRBJ1-2; 9 bases line up with TRBD1. There are 15 residues in the CDR3. V shed 5 bases and J 4 bases; nucleotides not matched to a gene: 8. Germline CDR1 is SGHTA and CDR2 is FQGNSA. CDR3 sequence: CASSTATGGGYGYTF. Written as DNA, the CDR3 is TGTGCCAGCAGCACGGCGACAGGGGGAGGCTATGGCTACACCTTC.

The V and J genes are TRBV14 and TRBJ1-4, with D unresolved. The germline CDR1 and CDR2 sequences are SGHDN and FVKESK. The CDR3 has 15 residues. Trimming left V 2 bases short and J 3 bases short, with 10 bases between. The CDR3: CASSQIGSSNEKLFF. The CDR3 region has the DNA TGTGCCAGCAGCCAAATCGGGTCGTCTAATGAAAAACTGTTTTTT.

This clone counts as medium-sized (0.01 to 0.1%). This CDR3 is CASSRGTTYEQYF. Here the CDR3 DNA reads TGCGCCAGCAGCCGAGGGACTACCTACGAGCAGTACTTC. The V call is TRBV4-1, the J call TRBJ2-7, with TRBD2 matching 7 bases. V lost 4 bases to trimming and J lost 2 bases; unmatched junction nucleotides: 2. From germline, CDR1 is MGHRA and CDR2 YSYEKL. This CDR3 is built from 13 residues.

The V gene is TRBV21-1, the J gene TRBJ2-5; TRBD2 reflects the table's D call only, with no check against the DNA. The J call is uncertain, as TRBJ2-7 better fits the DNA end. TRBV21-1 is annotated as a pseudogene. This CDR3 is built from 19 residues. The CDR3 is CARNKTGTSLASFSYEQYF. CDR3 DNA sequence: TGTGCCAGGAATAAGACCGGGACTTCACTAGCGAGTTTCTCCTACGAGCAGTACTTC.

The genes are TRBV9 and TRBJ1-6; the D gene is possibly TRBD1 (5 bases). Germline CDR1 and CDR2: SGDLS and YYNGEE. The CDR3 has 15 residues. V shed 4 bases and J shed 5 bases, with 13 bases lying between them. CDR3 region: CASSPRGSDNSPLHF. CDR3 coding DNA: TGTGCCAGCAGCCCCCGGGGGTCCGATAATTCACCCCTCCACTTT.

The CDR3 loop is CASSLQGLDNSPLHF. The CDR3 nucleotides read TGTGCCAGCAGCTTGCAGGGGCTAGATAATTCACCCCTCCACTTT. The V call is TRBV5-4, the J call TRBJ1-6; perhaps TRBD1 as D (6 bases). Germline loops: CDR1 SGHNT, CDR2 YYREEE (reference sequence). V was pared by 1 base and J by 5 bases, with 10 bases between. CDR3 length: 15 residues.

The rearrangement links TRBV7-3 to TRBJ1-1; perhaps TRBD1 as D (5 bases). The CDR3 length is 14 residues. Trimming cost V 5 bases and J 1 base, with 11 bases left between them. Per germline, CDR1 SGHTA and CDR2 FQGTGA. The CDR3 coding sequence is TGTGCCAGCAGCCTCGGGGGAGAGAACACTGAAGCTTTCTTT. Encoded protein: CASSLGGENTEAFF. The full variable domain, with the rest looked up from reference TRBV7-3 and TRBJ1-1, is GAGVSQTPSNKVTEKGKYVELRCDPISGHTALYWYRQSLGQGPEFLIYFQGTGAADDSGLPNDRFFAVRPEGSVSTLKIQRTERGDSAVYLCASSLGGENTEAFFGQGTRLTVV.

The chain carries TRBV9 and TRBJ2-5, with 10 positions matching TRBD2. J was trimmed by 5 bases and V by 4 bases; bases with no gene match: 5. The CDR3 is made up of 14 amino acids. Germline V gene data show CDR1 as SGDLS and CDR2 as YYNGEE. The DNA for the CDR3 is TGTGCCAGCAGCAGTAGCGGGGGGAGGGAGACCCAGTACTTC. Translation gives CASSSSGGRETQYF.

The rearrangement joins TRBV19 to TRBJ2-5; possible D gene TRBD2, 5 bases. Deletions cut 3 bases from V and 4 bases from J, with 12 bases between. CDR3 length: 14 amino acids. Germline V lookup: CDR1 LNHDA, CDR2 SQIVND (reference sequence). CDR3 DNA sequence: TGTGCCAGTAGTATGTACCGGGGAACAGAGACCCAGTACTTC. Translation: CASSMYRGTETQYF.

This chain links TRBV7-9 with TRBJ2-7; TRBD1 agrees at 7 bases. With V trimmed by 1 base and J by 3 bases, 3 bases remained unmatched. The CDR3 length is 14 residues. Germline CDR1 and CDR2: SEHNR and FQNEAQ (reference sequence). CDR3 in amino acids: CASSLGRDSYEQYF. The CDR3, as DNA: TGTGCCAGCAGCTTAGGCCGGGACAGCTACGAGCAGTACTTC.

V is TRBV28 and J is TRBJ2-2, with TRBD2 matching 8 bases. J gave up 4 bases and V 6 bases, and 10 bases lay outside the gene matches. Germline V gene sequence: CDR1 MDHEN, CDR2 SYDVKM. This CDR3 is 16 amino acids long. CDR3 coding DNA: TGTGCCAGCAGCGCCGGGAGGGCTCGGGGCACCGGGGAGCTGTTTTTT. Encoded protein: CASSAGRARGTGELFF.